Listed here are 10 T cell receptor beta chains from one sample, sequenced in a study of regulatory T cells in long-lasting Graves disease. Sequencing libraries for TCR beta were prepared with iRepertoire HTBI primers and Arm-PCR of CDR3 regions. TCRdb independently ran MiXCR on the multiplex PCR reads; one entry per CDR3 protein. This repertoire shows around 510,000 distinct CDR3 sequences, roughly 20% found once; its top ten account for 7% to 9.5%. Described time point: persistent/refractory GD, antithyroid drugs over 5 years with positive TRAb. The authors made the TCR library using RNA they extracted from PBMCs. This specimen consisted of peripheral blood mononuclear cells (PBMCs), obtained when the disease was refractory, from a patient treated with antithyroid drugs. These receptors originate from a female donor with Graves disease.

This clonotype has ten or more counts. V and J are TRBV20-1 and TRBJ1-6; 9 bases match TRBD1. Germline values: CDR1 DFQATT, CDR2 SNEGSKA (reference sequence). V dropped 6 bases and J dropped 0; count of bases not matched to a gene: 9. The CDR3 runs to 17 residues. CDR3 protein: CSAEPGQGSSYNSPLHF. For the CDR3, the DNA is TGCAGTGCCGAGCCGGGACAGGGTAGCTCCTATAATTCACCCCTCCACTTT.

This clonotype appeared a few times. V and J are TRBV6-1 and TRBJ2-7, with D unresolved. Trimming cost V 2 bases and J 7 bases, with 15 bases left between them. This CDR3 has 14 amino acids. Germline-derived CDR1 and CDR2 are MNHNS and SASEGT. For the CDR3, the DNA is TGTGCCAGCAGTGAACCCACGAAAACTGAGGAGCAGTACTTC. Residues: CASSEPTKTEEQYF.

This clonotype has at least ten counts. The chain has TRBV11-2 and TRBJ1-6; tentative D call: TRBD1 (5 bases). The CDR3 sequence is 14 residues long. CDR1 is SGHAT and CDR2 is FQNNGV in the germline V gene. Trimming took off 1 base at V and 7 bases at J, with 8 bases between the two ends. This CDR3 reads CASSLVGANSPLHF. The CDR3 nucleotides are TGTGCCAGCAGCTTAGTAGGGGCCAATTCACCCCTCCACTTT.

This clonotype was detected many times. The CDR3 spells CASSPNRGLQETQYF. The CDR3 DNA reads as TGTGCCAGCAGTCCCAACCGGGGCTTACAAGAGACCCAGTACTTC. The rearrangement uses TRBV28 and TRBJ2-5, with D tentatively TRBD1 or TRBD2 (5 bases each). From germline, CDR1 is MDHEN and CDR2 SYDVKM. V lost 5 bases and J 2 bases, leaving 15 bases between the germline ends. The CDR3 is 15 residues long.

The V and J genes are TRBV20-1 and TRBJ2-7; 8 nucleotides align to TRBD1. Germline V gene lookup returns CDR1 DFQATT and CDR2 SNEGSKA (reference sequence). Trimming removed 4 bases from V and 4 bases from J; junction bases left unmatched: 12. The CDR3 has 15 residues. This chain's CDR3 is CSATKGQGRYYEQYF. The CDR3 DNA sequence: TGCAGTGCTACCAAAGGACAGGGAAGGTATTACGAGCAGTACTTC.

As for this clonotype: Mismatch with germline at one junction end may stem from a read error. This chain connects TRBV27 to TRBJ1-1; 7 bases are a match to TRBD1. CDR1 and CDR2 (germline): MNHEY, SMNVEV (reference sequence). This CDR3 has 19 amino acids. The CDR3 sequence is CASSGKEGAQIFLNTEASF. CDR3 nucleotides: TGTGCCAGCAGTGGGAAAGAGGGGGCGCAGATATTCTTGAACACTGAAGCTTCCTTT.

This clonotype occurred many times. This rearrangement joins TRBV20-1 to TRBJ2-7, with D perhaps TRBD2 (6 bases). Germline CDR1 and CDR2: DFQATT and SNEGSKA (reference sequence). This CDR3 comprises 14 residues. Trimming took off 6 bases at V and 6 bases at J, with 21 bases between the two ends. The CDR3 reads CSATNRDFAIEQYF. Written as DNA, the CDR3 is TGCAGTGCCACAAACCGGGACTTTGCGATCGAGCAGTACTTC.

This clonotype was seen ten or more times. The chain combines TRBV12-3 or TRBV12-4 with TRBJ2-2; unclear D gene. The ends were cut back, 1 base at V and 2 bases at J, with 8 bases in the middle. The CDR3 is made up of 15 amino acids. The CDR3 DNA reads as TGTGCCAGCAGTTTAGGTCAGACCAACACCGGGGAGCTGTTTTTT. Translated: CASSLGQTNTGELFF.

This clonotype was counted ten times or more. The chain links TRBV2 to TRBJ1-1; weak D call: TRBD1 (5 bases). From germline, CDR1 is SNHLY and CDR2 FYNNEI. This CDR3 contains 14 residues. V gave up 6 bases and J gave up 0 bases, with 11 bases separating them. This chain's CDR3 is CASSLQDLNTEAFF. As DNA, the CDR3 is TGTGCCAGCAGCCTACAGGACCTGAACACTGAAGCTTTCTTT.

The chain joins TRBV14 to TRBJ2-7, with D perhaps matching TRBD1 (6 bases). Trimming left V 2 bases short and J 1 base short, with 15 bases between. The V gene's germline CDR1 is SGHDN and CDR2 FVKESK. This CDR3 spans 16 amino acids. CDR3: CASSQKPGTPSYEQYF. The CDR3 bases are TGTGCCAGCAGCCAAAAACCGGGGACACCGTCCTACGAGCAGTACTTC.